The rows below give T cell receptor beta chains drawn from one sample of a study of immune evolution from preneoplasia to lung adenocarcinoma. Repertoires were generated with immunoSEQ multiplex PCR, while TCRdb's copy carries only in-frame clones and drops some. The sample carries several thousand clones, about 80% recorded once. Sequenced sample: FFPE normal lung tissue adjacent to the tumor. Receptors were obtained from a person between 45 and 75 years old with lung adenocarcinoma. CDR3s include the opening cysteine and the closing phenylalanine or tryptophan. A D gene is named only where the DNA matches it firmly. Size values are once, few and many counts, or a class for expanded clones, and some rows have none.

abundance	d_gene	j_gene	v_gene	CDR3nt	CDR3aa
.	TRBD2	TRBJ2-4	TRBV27	TGTGCCAGCAGCCTGGAGGATGGGGAGGGCCCACGATTAGCCAAAAACATTCAGTACTTC	CASSLEDGEGPRLAKNIQYF
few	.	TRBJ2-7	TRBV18	TGTGCCAGCTCACCACCGGACAGACCCCACGAGCAGTACTTC	CASSPPDRPHEQYF
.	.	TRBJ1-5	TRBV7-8	TGTGCCAGCAGCTTAGGAGTGGGCAATCAGCCCCAGCATTTT	CASSLGVGNQPQHF
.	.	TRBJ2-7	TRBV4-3	TGCGCCAGCAGCCAAGACCTGTCGGACTTACCCTACGAGCAGTACTTC	CASSQDLSDLPYEQYF
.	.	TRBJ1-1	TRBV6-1	TGTGCCAGCAGTGGCCGGATCAGTATAGGAGGCACTGAAGCTTTCTTT	CASSGRISIGGTEAFF
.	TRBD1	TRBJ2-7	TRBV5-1	TGCGCCAGCAGCTTGTCAGGGGGCAGCTCCTACGAGCAGTACTTC	CASSLSGGSSYEQYF